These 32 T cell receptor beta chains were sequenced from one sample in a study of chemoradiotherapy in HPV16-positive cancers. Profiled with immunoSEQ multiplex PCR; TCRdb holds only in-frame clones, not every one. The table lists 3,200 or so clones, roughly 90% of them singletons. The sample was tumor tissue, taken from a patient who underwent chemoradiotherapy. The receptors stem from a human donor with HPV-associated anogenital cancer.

The CDR3 protein is CASRRPGGEGSGANVLTF. CDR3 bases: TGTGCCAGCAGAAGGCCCGGAGGGGAAGGTTCTGGGGCCAACGTCCTGACTTTC. The genes are TRBV5-6 and TRBJ2-6; a possible D gene is TRBD2 (6 bases). This CDR3 has 18 amino acids. CDR1 and CDR2 from the germline V gene are SGHDT and YYEEEE. V lost 5 bases and J 1 base, leaving 19 bases between the germline ends.

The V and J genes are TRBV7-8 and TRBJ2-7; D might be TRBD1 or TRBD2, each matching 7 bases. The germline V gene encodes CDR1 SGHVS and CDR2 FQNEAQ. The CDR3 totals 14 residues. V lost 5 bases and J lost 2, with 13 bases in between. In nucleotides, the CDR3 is TGTGCCAGCAGCCAGGGGGAGGGTGCCTACGAGCAGTACTTC. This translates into CASSQGEGAYEQYF.

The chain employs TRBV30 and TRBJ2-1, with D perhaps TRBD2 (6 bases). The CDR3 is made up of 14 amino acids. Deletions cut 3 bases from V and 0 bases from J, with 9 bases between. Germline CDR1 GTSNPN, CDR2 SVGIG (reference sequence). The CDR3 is CAWSGGTSYNEQFF. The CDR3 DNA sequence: TGTGCCTGGAGCGGAGGGACCTCCTACAATGAGCAGTTCTTC.

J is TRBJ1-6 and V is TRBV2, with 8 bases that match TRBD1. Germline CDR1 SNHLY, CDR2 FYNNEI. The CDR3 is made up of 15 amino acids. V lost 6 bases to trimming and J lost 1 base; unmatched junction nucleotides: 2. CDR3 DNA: TGTGCCAGCAGACAGGGGGGGTCCTATAATTCACCCCTCCACTTT. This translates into CASRQGGSYNSPLHF.

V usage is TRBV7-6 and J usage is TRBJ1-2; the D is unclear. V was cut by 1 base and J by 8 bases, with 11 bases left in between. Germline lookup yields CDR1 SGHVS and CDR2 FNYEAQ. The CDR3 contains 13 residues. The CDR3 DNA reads TGTGCCAGCAGCTTAGTTACGGGAACCGGCTACACCTTC. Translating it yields CASSLVTGTGYTF.

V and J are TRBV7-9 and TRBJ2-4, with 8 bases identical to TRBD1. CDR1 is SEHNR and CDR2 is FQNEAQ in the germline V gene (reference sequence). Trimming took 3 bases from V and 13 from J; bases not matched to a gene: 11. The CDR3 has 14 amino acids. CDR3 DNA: TGTGCCAGCAGCTTCCCCGGACAGGGCCTATGGCAGTACTTC. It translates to CASSFPGQGLWQYF.

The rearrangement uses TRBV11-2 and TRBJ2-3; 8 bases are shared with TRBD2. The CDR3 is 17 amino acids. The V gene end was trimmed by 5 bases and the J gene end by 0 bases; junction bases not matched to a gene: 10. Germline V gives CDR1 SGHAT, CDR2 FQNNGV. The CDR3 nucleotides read TGTGCCAGCAGCGGAGCGGGAGAACATCTGAGCACAGATACGCAGTATTTT. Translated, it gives CASSGAGEHLSTDTQYF.

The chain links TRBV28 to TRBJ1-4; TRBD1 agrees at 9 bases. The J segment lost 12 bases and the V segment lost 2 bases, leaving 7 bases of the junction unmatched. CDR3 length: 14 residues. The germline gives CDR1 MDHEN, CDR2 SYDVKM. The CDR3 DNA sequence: TGTGCCAGCAGTTTAGGGGGACAGGGTCACCAACTGTTTTTT. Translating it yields CASSLGGQGHQLFF.

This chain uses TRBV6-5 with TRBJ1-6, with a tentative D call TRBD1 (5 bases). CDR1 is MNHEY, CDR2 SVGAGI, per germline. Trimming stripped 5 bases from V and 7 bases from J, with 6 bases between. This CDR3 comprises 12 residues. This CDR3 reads CASSRGNSPLHF. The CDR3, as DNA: TGTGCCAGCAGTCGGGGGAATTCACCCCTCCACTTT.

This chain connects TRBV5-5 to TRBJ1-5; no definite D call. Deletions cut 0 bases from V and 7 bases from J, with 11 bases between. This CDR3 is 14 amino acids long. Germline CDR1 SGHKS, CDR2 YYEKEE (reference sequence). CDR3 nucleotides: TGTGCCAGCAGCTTGGTCGGCGGGGAACAGCCCCAGCATTTT. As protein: CASSLVGGEQPQHF.

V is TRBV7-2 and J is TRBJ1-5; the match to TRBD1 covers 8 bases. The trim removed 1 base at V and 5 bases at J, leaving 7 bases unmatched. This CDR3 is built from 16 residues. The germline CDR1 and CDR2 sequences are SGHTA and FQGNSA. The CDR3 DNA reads TGTGCCAGCAGCTTAGAGCCAGGGACAGGTCATCAGCCCCAGCATTTT. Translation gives CASSLEPGTGHQPQHF.

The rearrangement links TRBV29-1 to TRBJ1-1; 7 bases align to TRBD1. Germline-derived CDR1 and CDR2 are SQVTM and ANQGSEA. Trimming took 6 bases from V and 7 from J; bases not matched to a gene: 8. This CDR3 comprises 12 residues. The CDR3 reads CSVPTDRREAFF. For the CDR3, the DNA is TGCAGCGTCCCGACGGACAGGCGTGAAGCTTTCTTT.

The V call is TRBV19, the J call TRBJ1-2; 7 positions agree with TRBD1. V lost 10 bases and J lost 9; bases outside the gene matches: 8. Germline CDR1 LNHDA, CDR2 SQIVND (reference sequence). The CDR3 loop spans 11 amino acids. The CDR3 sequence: CATTTGRRYTF. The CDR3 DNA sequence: TGTGCCACCACGACAGGGAGACGCTACACCTTC.

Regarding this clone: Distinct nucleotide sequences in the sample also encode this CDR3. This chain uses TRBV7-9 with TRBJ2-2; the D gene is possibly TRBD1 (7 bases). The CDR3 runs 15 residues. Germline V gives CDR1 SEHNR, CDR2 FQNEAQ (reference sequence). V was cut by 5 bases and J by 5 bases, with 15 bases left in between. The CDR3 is CASSPVAGGTGELFF. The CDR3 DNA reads TGTGCCAGCAGCCCCGTGGCAGGGGGGACCGGGGAGCTGTTTTTT.

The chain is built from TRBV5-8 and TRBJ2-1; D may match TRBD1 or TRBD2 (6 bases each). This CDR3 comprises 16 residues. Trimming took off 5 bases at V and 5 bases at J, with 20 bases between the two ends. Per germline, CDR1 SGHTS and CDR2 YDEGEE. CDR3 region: CASRPYVGGADNEQFF. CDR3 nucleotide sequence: TGTGCCAGCAGGCCTTATGTGGGGGGCGCGGACAATGAGCAGTTCTTC. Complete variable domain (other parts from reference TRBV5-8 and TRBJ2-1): EAGVTQSPTHLIKTRGQQATLRCSPISGHTSVYWYQQALGLGLQFLLWYDEGEERNRGNFPPRFSGRQFPNYSSELNVNALELEDSALYLCASRPYVGGADNEQFFGPGTRLTVL.

The chain's CDR3 is CSVIQGSNEKLFF. The CDR3 DNA is TGCAGCGTAATACAGGGTTCTAATGAAAAACTGTTTTTT. The rearrangement links TRBV29-1 to TRBJ1-4, with a weak D call TRBD1 (6 bases). Trimming took 6 bases from V and 3 from J, leaving 11 bases between them. This CDR3 is built from 13 residues. The germline V gene has CDR1 SQVTM and CDR2 ANQGSEA.

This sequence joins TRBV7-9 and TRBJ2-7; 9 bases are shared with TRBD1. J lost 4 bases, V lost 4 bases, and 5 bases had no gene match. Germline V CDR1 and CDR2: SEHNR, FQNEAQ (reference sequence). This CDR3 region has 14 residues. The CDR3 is CASSSLGQGYEQYF. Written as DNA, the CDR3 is TGTGCCAGCAGCTCTTTGGGACAGGGTTACGAGCAGTACTTC.

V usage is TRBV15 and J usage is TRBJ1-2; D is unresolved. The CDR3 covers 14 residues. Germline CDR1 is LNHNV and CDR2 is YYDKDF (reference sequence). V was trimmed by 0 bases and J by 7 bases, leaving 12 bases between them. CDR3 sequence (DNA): TGTGCCACCAGCAGAGATATAGGAGGAGGTGGCTACACCTTC. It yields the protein CATSRDIGGGGYTF.

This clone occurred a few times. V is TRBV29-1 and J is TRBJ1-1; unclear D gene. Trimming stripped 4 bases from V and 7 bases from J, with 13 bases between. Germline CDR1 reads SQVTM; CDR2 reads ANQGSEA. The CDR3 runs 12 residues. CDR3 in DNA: TGCAGCGTTGCCTTTTCGGGAAGTGAAGCTTTCTTT. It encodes CSVAFSGSEAFF.

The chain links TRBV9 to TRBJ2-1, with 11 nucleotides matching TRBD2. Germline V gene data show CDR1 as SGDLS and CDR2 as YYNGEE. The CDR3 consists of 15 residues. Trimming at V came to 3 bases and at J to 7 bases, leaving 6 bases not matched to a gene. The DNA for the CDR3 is TGTGCCAGCAGCGACACTAGCGGGAGTTGGAATGAGCAGTTCTTC. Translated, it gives CASSDTSGSWNEQFF.

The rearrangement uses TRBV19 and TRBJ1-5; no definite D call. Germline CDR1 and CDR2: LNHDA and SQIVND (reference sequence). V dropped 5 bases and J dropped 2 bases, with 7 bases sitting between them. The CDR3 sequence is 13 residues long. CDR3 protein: CASSLQGNQPQHF. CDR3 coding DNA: TGTGCCAGTAGTCTCCAGGGCAATCAGCCCCAGCATTTT.

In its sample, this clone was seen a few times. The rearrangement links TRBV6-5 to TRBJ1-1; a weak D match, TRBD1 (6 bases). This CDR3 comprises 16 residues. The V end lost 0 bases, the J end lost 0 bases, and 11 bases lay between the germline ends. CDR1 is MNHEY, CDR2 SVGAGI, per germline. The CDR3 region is CASSYSWTALNTEAFF. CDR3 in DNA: TGTGCCAGCAGTTACTCGTGGACAGCCCTGAACACTGAAGCTTTCTTT.

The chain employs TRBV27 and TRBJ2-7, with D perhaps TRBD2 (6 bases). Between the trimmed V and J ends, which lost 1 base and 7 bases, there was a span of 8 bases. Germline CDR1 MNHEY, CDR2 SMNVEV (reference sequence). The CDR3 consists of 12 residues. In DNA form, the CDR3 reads TGTGCCAGCAGTTTATTAGGGAGGGAGCAGTACTTC. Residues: CASSLLGREQYF.

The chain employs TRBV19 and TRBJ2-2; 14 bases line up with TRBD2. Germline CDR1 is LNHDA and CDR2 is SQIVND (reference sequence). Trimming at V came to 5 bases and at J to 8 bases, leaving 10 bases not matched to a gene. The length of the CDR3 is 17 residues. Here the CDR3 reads CASSLGLAGGLVGELFF. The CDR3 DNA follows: TGTGCCAGTAGTCTCGGACTAGCGGGGGGCCTCGTTGGGGAGCTGTTTTTT.

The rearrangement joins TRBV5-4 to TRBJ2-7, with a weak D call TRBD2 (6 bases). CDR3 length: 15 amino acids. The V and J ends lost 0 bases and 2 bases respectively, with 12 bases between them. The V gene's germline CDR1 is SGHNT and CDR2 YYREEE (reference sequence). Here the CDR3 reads CASSLGEATTYEQYF. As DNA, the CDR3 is TGTGCCAGCAGCTTGGGGGAGGCTACAACCTACGAGCAGTACTTC.

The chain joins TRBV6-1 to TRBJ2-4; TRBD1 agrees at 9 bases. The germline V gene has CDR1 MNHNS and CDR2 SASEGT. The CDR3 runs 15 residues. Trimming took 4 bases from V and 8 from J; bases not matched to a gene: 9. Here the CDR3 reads CASSVRDRVSDIQYF. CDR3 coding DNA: TGTGCCAGCAGTGTCCGGGACAGGGTTTCAGACATTCAGTACTTC.

The CDR3 region is CASKDGGEGNYGYTF. CDR3 DNA sequence: TGTGCCAGCAAGGACGGGGGTGAAGGAAACTATGGCTACACCTTC. The J gene is TRBJ1-2, the V gene TRBV28; the D gene is possibly TRBD1 (5 bases). Between the trimmed V and J ends, which lost 7 bases and 2 bases, there was a span of 17 bases. The germline gives CDR1 MDHEN, CDR2 SYDVKM. This CDR3 has 15 amino acids.

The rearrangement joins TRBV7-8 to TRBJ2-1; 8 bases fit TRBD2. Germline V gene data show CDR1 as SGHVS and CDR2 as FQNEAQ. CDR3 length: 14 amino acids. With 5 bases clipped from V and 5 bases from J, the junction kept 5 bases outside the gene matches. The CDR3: CASSRGGWHNEQFF. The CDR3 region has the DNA TGTGCCAGCAGCCGGGGGGGGTGGCACAATGAGCAGTTCTTC.

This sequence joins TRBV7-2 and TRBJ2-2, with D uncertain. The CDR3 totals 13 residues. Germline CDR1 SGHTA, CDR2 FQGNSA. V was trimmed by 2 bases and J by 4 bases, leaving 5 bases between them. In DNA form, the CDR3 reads TGTGCCAGCAGCTTATCCTCCACCGGGGAGCTGTTTTTT. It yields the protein CASSLSSTGELFF. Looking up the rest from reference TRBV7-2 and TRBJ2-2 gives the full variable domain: GAGVSQSPSNKVTEKGKDVELRCDPISGHTALYWYRQSLGQGLEFLIYFQGNSAPDKSGLPSDRFSAERTGGSVSTLTIQRTQQEDSAVYLCASSLSSTGELFFGEGSRLTVL.

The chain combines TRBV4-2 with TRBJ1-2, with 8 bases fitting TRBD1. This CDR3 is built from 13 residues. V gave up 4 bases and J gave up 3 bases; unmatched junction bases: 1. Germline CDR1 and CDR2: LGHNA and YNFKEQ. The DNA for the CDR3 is TGTGCCAGCAGCCCGGGACAGGACTATGGCTACACCTTC. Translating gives CASSPGQDYGYTF.

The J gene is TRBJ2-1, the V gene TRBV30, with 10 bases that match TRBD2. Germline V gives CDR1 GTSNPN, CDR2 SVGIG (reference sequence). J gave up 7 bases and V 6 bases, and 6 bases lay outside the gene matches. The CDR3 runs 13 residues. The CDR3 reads CACKREGKNEQFF. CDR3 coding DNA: TGTGCCTGCAAGCGGGAGGGGAAAAATGAGCAGTTCTTC. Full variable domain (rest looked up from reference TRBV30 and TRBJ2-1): SQTIHQWPATLVQPVGSPLSLECTVEGTSNPNLYWYRQAAGRGLQLLFYSVGIGQISSEVPQNLSASRPQDRQFILSSKKLLLSDSGFYLCACKREGKNEQFFGPGTRLTVL.

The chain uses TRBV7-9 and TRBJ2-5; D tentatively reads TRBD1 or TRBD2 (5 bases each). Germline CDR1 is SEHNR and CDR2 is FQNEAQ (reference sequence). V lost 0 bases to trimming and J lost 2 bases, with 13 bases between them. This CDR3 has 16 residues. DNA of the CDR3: TGTGCCAGCAGCTTAGCGTCCGGGACCTTTCAAGAGACCCAGTACTTC. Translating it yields CASSLASGTFQETQYF.